The 27 T cell receptor beta chains given below trace back to one sample, sequenced in a study of T cell responses to AZD1222 COVID-19 vaccine. The table came from immunoSEQ multiplex PCR; TCRdb's copy has only in-frame clones and leaves some out. The repertoire has about 120,000 clones, 80% to 90% of them found once; the top ten carry 8% to 9.5%. The sequencing used peripheral blood, collected on day 0 of AZD1222 vaccination. The receptors shown here come from an adult in good health.

Comments on this clone: Other nucleotide sequences from this sample produce the same CDR3. The rearrangement joins TRBV24-1 to TRBJ1-1; TRBD1 matches 7 bases. Germline assignment: CDR1 KGHDR and CDR2 SFDVKD. Unmatched junction bases numbered 7, after V lost 3 bases and J lost 4 bases. CDR3 length equals 15 residues. CDR3 sequence (DNA): TGTGCCACCAGTGATCCAAGACAGGGCGGCACTGAAGCTTTCTTT. Its translation: CATSDPRQGGTEAFF.

The V call is TRBV2, the J call TRBJ1-5, with D tentatively TRBD1 (5 bases). The CDR3 length is 15 residues. V was trimmed by 4 bases and J by 2 bases, leaving 12 bases between them. Germline V gene lookup returns CDR1 SNHLY and CDR2 FYNNEI. The CDR3 region is CASSGEQTGNQPQHF. The CDR3 DNA reads TGTGCCAGCAGTGGAGAACAGACAGGCAATCAGCCCCAGCATTTT.

This clone came up a few times. V and J are TRBV5-1 and TRBJ1-1, with D perhaps TRBD1 (5 bases). Germline CDR1 reads SGHRS; CDR2 reads YFSETQ. The V end lost 4 bases, the J end lost 4 bases, and 14 bases lay between the germline ends. This CDR3 is built from 14 residues. Here the CDR3 DNA reads TGCGCCAGCAGCCCCCAGGAGGGGACCACTGAAGCTTTCTTT. Its protein product is CASSPQEGTTEAFF. The full variable domain, in which reference TRBV5-1 and TRBJ1-1 provide the parts outside the CDR3, is KAGVTQTPRYLIKTRGQQVTLSCSPISGHRSVSWYQQTPGQGLQFLFEYFSETQRNKGNFPGRFSGRQFSNSRSEMNVSTLELGDSALYLCASSPQEGTTEAFFGQGTRLTVV.

The chain couples TRBV30 to TRBJ2-2; 13 bases map to TRBD2. This CDR3 contains 19 residues. Germline CDR1 is GTSNPN and CDR2 is SVGIG (reference sequence). The V segment lost 2 bases and the J segment 0 bases; nucleotides outside the gene matches: 9. Here the CDR3 DNA reads TGTGCCTGGAGTAAACCAAGACTAGCGGGGGGCACGAACACCGGGGAGCTGTTTTTT. Amino acid sequence: CAWSKPRLAGGTNTGELFF.

The rearrangement uses TRBV2 and TRBJ2-7; tentative D call: TRBD1 (5 bases). Germline V gives CDR1 SNHLY, CDR2 FYNNEI. V was trimmed by 6 bases and J by 6 bases, leaving 21 bases between them. This CDR3 is 15 amino acids long. CDR3 region: CASSENLGALREQYF. The DNA for the CDR3 is TGTGCCAGCAGCGAGAACCTAGGGGCCCTTCGCGAGCAGTACTTC.

The chain combines TRBV7-9 with TRBJ2-5; D call uncertain. The CDR3 spans 16 residues. The germline V gene encodes CDR1 SEHNR and CDR2 FQNEAQ (reference sequence). Trimming left V 1 base short and J 5 bases short, with 17 bases between. The CDR3 here is CASSLERAKAGETQYF. CDR3 DNA sequence: TGTGCCAGCAGCTTAGAAAGAGCCAAGGCCGGGGAGACCCAGTACTTC.

This chain connects TRBV2 to TRBJ1-5; D remains unclear. Germline CDR1 SNHLY, CDR2 FYNNEI. Trimming removed 2 bases at V and 5 bases at J, with 10 bases between. The CDR3 is 14 residues long. CDR3 in amino acids: CASSESGEDQPQHF. The CDR3 coding sequence is TGTGCCAGCAGTGAATCCGGGGAGGATCAGCCCCAGCATTTT.

This clone has just one count. The chain is built from TRBV2 and TRBJ1-4; 7 bases agree with TRBD1. V lost 6 bases, J lost 4 bases, and 2 bases stayed unmatched. The CDR3 spans 13 residues. From germline, CDR1 is SNHLY and CDR2 FYNNEI. CDR3 nucleotide sequence: TGTGCCAGCAGGACAGGGTTTAATGAAAAACTGTTTTTT. Its protein product is CASRTGFNEKLFF. The full variable domain, its missing parts supplied by reference TRBV2 and TRBJ1-4, is EPEVTQTPSHQVTQMGQEVILRCVPISNHLYFYWYRQILGQKVEFLVSFYNNEISEKSEIFDDQFSVERPDGSNFTLKIRSTKLEDSAMYFCASRTGFNEKLFFGSGTQLSVL.

This chain uses TRBV25-1 with TRBJ2-2; 9 nucleotides agree with TRBD1. This CDR3 comprises 15 residues. Germline CDR1 and CDR2: MGHDK and SYGVNS. V shed 6 bases, J shed 4 bases, and the junction held 6 bases outside the gene matches. CDR3 amino acids: CASRLGQGLTGELFF. As DNA, the CDR3 is TGTGCCAGCAGGCTAGGACAGGGGCTCACCGGGGAGCTGTTTTTT.

The chain uses TRBV6-5 and TRBJ1-4; D unresolved. V lost 8 bases and J 8 bases, leaving 6 bases between the germline ends. Germline V CDR1 and CDR2: MNHEY, SVGAGI. This CDR3 comprises 10 residues. The CDR3: CASGREKLFF. The CDR3 DNA reads as TGTGCCAGCGGGAGGGAAAAACTGTTTTTT.

This clone was observed once. The rearrangement uses TRBV30 and TRBJ2-3; 8 nucleotides match TRBD2. CDR3 length: 14 residues. V trimming: 1 base; J trimming: 4 bases; junction bases outside the gene matches: 4. Germline V CDR1 and CDR2: GTSNPN, SVGIG (reference sequence). CDR3 bases: TGTGCCTGGAGTGGTAGCGGGACCCCAGATACGCAGTATTTT. Its protein is CAWSGSGTPDTQYF.

Here the CDR3 DNA reads TGTGCCAGCAGCGCCAGGGACGTCCGACAAGGTGGCTACACCTTC. It translates to CASSARDVRQGGYTF. The gene calls are TRBV2 and TRBJ1-2, with D perhaps TRBD1 (5 bases). V gave up 6 bases and J gave up 7 bases, with 21 bases separating them. This CDR3 has 15 amino acids. Germline-derived CDR1 and CDR2 are SNHLY and FYNNEI.

The chain uses TRBV9 and TRBJ1-4; unclear D gene. This CDR3 has 16 residues. Between the trimmed V and J ends, which lost 0 bases and 5 bases, there was a span of 14 bases. Germline loops: CDR1 SGDLS, CDR2 YYNGEE. CDR3 in amino acids: CASSVALGMGNEKLFF. In DNA, the CDR3 is TGTGCCAGCAGCGTAGCGTTGGGGATGGGGAATGAAAAACTGTTTTTT.

The chain is built from TRBV4-2 and TRBJ1-4, with D perhaps TRBD1 (6 bases). Germline CDR1 is LGHNA and CDR2 is YNFKEQ. The CDR3 runs to 15 residues. The ends were cut back, 0 bases at V and 8 bases at J, with 13 bases in the middle. This CDR3 reads CASSQEGGLVEKLFF. As DNA, the CDR3 is TGTGCCAGCAGCCAAGAGGGGGGGCTAGTGGAAAAACTGTTTTTT.

As concerns this clone: Different DNA sequences within this sample yield the same CDR3. The V call is TRBV18, the J call TRBJ2-3; D gene unclear. V lost 0 bases to trimming and J lost 3 bases, with 4 bases between them. CDR1 is KGHSH, CDR2 LQKENI, per germline. The CDR3 sequence is 13 residues long. The CDR3 is CASSPPVTDTQYF. The CDR3 DNA reads TGTGCCAGCTCACCACCGGTAACAGATACGCAGTATTTT.

This chain links TRBV15 with TRBJ1-5; the D gene is possibly TRBD1 (6 bases). Trimming took off 4 bases at V and 3 bases at J, with 13 bases between the two ends. The germline CDR1 and CDR2 sequences are LNHNV and YYDKDF (reference sequence). CDR3 size: 15 residues. This CDR3 is CATSKPDSHNQPQHF. The CDR3 nucleotides are TGTGCCACCAGCAAACCGGACAGCCACAATCAGCCCCAGCATTTT.

This clone was seen once. V is TRBV2 and J is TRBJ2-3, with 8 positions matching TRBD2. V lost 2 bases to trimming and J lost 3 bases; unmatched junction nucleotides: 10. CDR3 length equals 17 residues. Germline-derived CDR1 and CDR2 are SNHLY and FYNNEI. CDR3 residues: CASSESGSGSRTDTQYF. CDR3 DNA sequence: TGTGCCAGCAGTGAAAGTGGGAGCGGGAGTAGGACAGATACGCAGTATTTT.

This clone was counted only a few times. The chain is built from TRBV7-3 and TRBJ2-1; D gene ambiguous. The CDR3 runs 22 residues. The germline V gene has CDR1 SGHTA and CDR2 FQGTGA. V dropped 6 bases and J dropped 0 bases, with 33 bases sitting between them. Here the CDR3 reads CASRGPPRRTRPRPSSYNEQFF. The DNA of the CDR3 is TGTGCCAGCAGAGGACCTCCCCGGCGCACCAGACCGCGTCCCAGCTCCTACAATGAGCAGTTCTTC.

This rearrangement joins TRBV7-9 to TRBJ2-1; D is undetermined. V was pared by 5 bases and J by 4 bases, with 6 bases between. CDR1 is SEHNR and CDR2 is FQNEAQ in the germline V gene (reference sequence). CDR3 length: 12 amino acids. This CDR3 is CASSPFYNEQFF. CDR3 sequence (DNA): TGTGCCAGCAGCCCCTTTTACAATGAGCAGTTCTTC.

The V and J genes are TRBV28 and TRBJ1-1; 8 bases fit TRBD1. This CDR3 spans 12 amino acids. Trimming at V came to 7 bases and at J to 7 bases, leaving 5 bases not matched to a gene. Germline V gene lookup returns CDR1 MDHEN and CDR2 SYDVKM. The CDR3 loop is CASNVRGLEAFF. The CDR3 bases are TGTGCCAGCAATGTCAGGGGGCTTGAAGCTTTCTTT.

The chain uses TRBV28 and TRBJ1-5; the D gene is possibly TRBD1 (6 bases). The CDR3 consists of 18 residues. The V end lost 2 bases, the J end lost 2 bases, and 19 bases lay between the germline ends. The germline V gene has CDR1 MDHEN and CDR2 SYDVKM. CDR3 coding DNA: TGTGCCAGCAGTTTAGGGTGGGTCGGATCAGGGGGCAATCAGCCCCAGCATTTT. As protein: CASSLGWVGSGGNQPQHF.

This rearrangement joins TRBV28 to TRBJ2-5, with TRBD2 matching 12 bases. V lost 6 bases, J lost 3 bases, and 5 bases stayed unmatched. This CDR3 is 15 amino acids long. Germline lookup yields CDR1 MDHEN and CDR2 SYDVKM. CDR3 nucleotides: TGTGCCAGCAGCCCTCCTAGCGGGAGGGAAGAGACCCAGTACTTC. Translation: CASSPPSGREETQYF. Based on the CDR3 plus reference TRBV28 and TRBJ2-5, the full variable domain is DVKVTQSSRYLVKRTGEKVFLECVQDMDHENMFWYRQDPGLGLRLIYFSYDVKMKEKGDIPEGYSVSREKKERFSLILESASTNQTSMYLCASSPPSGREETQYFGPGTRLLVL.

The chain combines TRBV10-3 with TRBJ1-6; 9 positions match TRBD1. This CDR3 spans 16 amino acids. Germline V gene data show CDR1 as ENHRY and CDR2 as SYGVKD. V was pared by 4 bases and J by 6 bases, with 7 bases of the junction left unmatched. In nucleotides, the CDR3 is TGTGCCATCAGTGGTCTAGGACAGGGGCCTAATTCACCCCTCCACTTT. It is translated as CAISGLGQGPNSPLHF.

CDR3 protein: CASSLALVREKLFF. For the CDR3, the DNA is TGTGCCAGCAGCTTAGCGCTGGTCCGCGAAAAACTGTTTTTT. The chain joins TRBV7-9 to TRBJ1-4; D is undetermined. The CDR3 consists of 14 residues. Trimming took off 0 bases at V and 8 bases at J, with 10 bases between the two ends. Per germline, CDR1 SEHNR and CDR2 FQNEAQ (reference sequence).

This chain connects TRBV9 to TRBJ1-6; D is unclear. CDR3 length: 14 amino acids. The V end was cut by 4 bases, the J end by 8 bases, with 13 bases between. Germline CDR1 reads SGDLS; CDR2 reads YYNGEE. The CDR3 DNA reads as TGTGCCAGCAGCTCCGCGGGTTCTTATTCACCCCTCCACTTT. Translated, it gives CASSSAGSYSPLHF.

The CDR3: CASSYSLWADYGYTF. CDR3 DNA sequence: TGTGCCAGCAGTTACTCTTTATGGGCGGACTATGGCTACACCTTC. This chain joins TRBV6-5 and TRBJ1-2; no clear D. The germline V and J ends were trimmed by 0 bases and 3 bases, with 11 bases remaining between them. CDR1 is MNHEY, CDR2 SVGAGI, per germline. The CDR3 is 15 amino acids.

This clone appeared a single time. V gene TRBV18 combines with J gene TRBJ1-6; tentatively, D is TRBD1 (5 bases). The germline V and J ends were trimmed by 4 bases and 8 bases, with 12 bases remaining between them. The germline gives CDR1 KGHSH, CDR2 LQKENI. The CDR3 loop spans 14 amino acids. CDR3 DNA: TGTGCCAGCTCACTGTCCCAGGGTGATTCACCCCTCCACTTT. This encodes CASSLSQGDSPLHF.